Detailed here is one T cell receptor beta chain. The method was immunoSEQ multiplex PCR; TCRdb's version includes in-frame clones alone and lacks a portion of them. The table shows approximately 61,000 clones, with roughly 87% occurring only once. The sample originates from a study of T cell changes during pregnancy in multiple sclerosis. Germline loops: CDR1 SGDLS, CDR2 YYNGEE. Trimming at V came to 4 bases and at J to 0 bases, leaving 1 base not matched to a gene. The CDR3 has 14 residues. The chain employs TRBV9 and TRBJ2-5, with 9 nucleotides matching TRBD2. The clonotype originates from a female donor with multiple sclerosis, enrolled in a pregnancy study. The starting material was peripheral blood, obtained in the first trimester of pregnancy. The CDR3 DNA reads as TGTGCCAGCAGCAGCGGGGGGAACCAAGAGACCCAGTACTTC. The encoded protein is CASSSGGNQETQYF.